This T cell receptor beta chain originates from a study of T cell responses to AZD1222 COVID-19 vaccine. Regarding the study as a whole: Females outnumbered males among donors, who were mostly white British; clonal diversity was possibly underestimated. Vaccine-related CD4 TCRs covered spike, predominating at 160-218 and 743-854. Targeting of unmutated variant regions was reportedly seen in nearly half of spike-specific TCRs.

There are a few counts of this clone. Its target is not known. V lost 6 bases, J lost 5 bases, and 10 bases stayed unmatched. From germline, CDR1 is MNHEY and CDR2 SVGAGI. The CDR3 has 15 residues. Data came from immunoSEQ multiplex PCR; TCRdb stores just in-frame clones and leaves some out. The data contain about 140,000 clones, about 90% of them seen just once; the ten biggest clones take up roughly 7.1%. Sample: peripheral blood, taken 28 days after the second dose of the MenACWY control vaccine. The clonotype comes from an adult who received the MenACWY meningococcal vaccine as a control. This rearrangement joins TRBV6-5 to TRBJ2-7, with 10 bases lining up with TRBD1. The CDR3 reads CASSPGTGDYHEQYF. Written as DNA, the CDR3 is TGTGCCAGCAGCCCCGGGACAGGGGATTACCACGAGCAGTACTTC.